These 19 T cell receptor beta chains came from one sample sequenced in a study of OX40 agonist ivuxolimab in advanced cancers. The protocol used for the library was the immunoSEQ multiplex PCR assay. Held by TCRdb, this immuneACCESS table contains in-frame sequences only and omits some clones. Under half of the omission traces to an unresolved V gene where checked; the cause of the rest is unknown. The sample table holds about 58,000 clones, of which roughly nine tenths were seen once. The ten largest make up around 12% of the sample. The sample in question was CD4+ or CD8+ T cells sorted from blood, obtained in a trial of the OX40 agonist ivuxolimab. Source of these receptors: an adult with an advanced solid tumor such as melanoma, head and neck, liver or kidney cancer.

The chain links TRBV6-5 to TRBJ1-4; D unclear. The germline V gene encodes CDR1 MNHEY and CDR2 SVGAGI. V lost 3 bases, J lost 8 bases, and 16 bases lay in between. This CDR3 is 15 amino acids long. CDR3 in amino acids: CASSYLGSSGEKLFF. As DNA, the CDR3 is TGTGCCAGCAGTTATCTGGGGTCTTCGGGGGAAAAACTGTTTTTT.

This chain connects TRBV9 to TRBJ2-5; 7 bases match TRBD1. Germline-derived CDR1 and CDR2 are SGDLS and YYNGEE. This CDR3 has 13 amino acids. J lost 7 bases, V lost 3 bases, and 6 bases had no gene match. The CDR3 loop is CASSDRGKGTQYF. The CDR3 DNA is TGTGCCAGCAGCGACAGGGGTAAAGGGACCCAGTACTTC.

The rearrangement links TRBV21-1 to TRBJ2-1; whether TRBD2, the table's D call, matches the DNA was not checked. TRBV21-1 is deemed a pseudogene. This CDR3 has 15 amino acids. CDR3 DNA sequence: TGTGCCAGAGTAGCGGGGAACTTAACCTACAATGAGCAGTTCTTC. It encodes CARVAGNLTYNEQFF.

This clone was detected only once. The chain employs TRBV9 and TRBJ1-5; possible D gene TRBD1, 6 bases. V lost 3 bases and J 5 bases, leaving 12 bases between the germline ends. Germline CDR1 is SGDLS and CDR2 is YYNGEE. The CDR3 is 14 amino acids. The CDR3 DNA reads as TGTGCCAGCAGCGAGGGGACATCCGATCAGCCCCAGCATTTT. It encodes CASSEGTSDQPQHF.

V usage is TRBV11-1 and J usage is TRBJ2-3, with TRBD2 matching over 9 bases. After removal of 1 base from V and 5 bases from J, the junction contained 4 bases not matched to a gene. Germline V gene lookup returns CDR1 SGHAT and CDR2 FQDESV (reference sequence). The CDR3 contains 15 residues. The DNA for the CDR3 is TGTGCCAGCAGCTTAGACCTAGCGGGGAGAGATACGCAGTATTTT. Translating it yields CASSLDLAGRDTQYF.

This chain connects TRBV5-1 to TRBJ2-1; D is uncertain. In germline, CDR1 is SGHRS, CDR2 YFSETQ. V was trimmed by 3 bases and J by 0 bases, leaving 13 bases between them. This CDR3 contains 16 residues. The CDR3 spells CASSYRRGSSYNEQFF. CDR3 DNA sequence: TGCGCCAGCAGCTACCGTAGAGGAAGCTCCTACAATGAGCAGTTCTTC. The full variable domain, with the rest looked up from reference TRBV5-1 and TRBJ2-1, is KAGVTQTPRYLIKTRGQQVTLSCSPISGHRSVSWYQQTPGQGLQFLFEYFSETQRNKGNFPGRFSGRQFSNSRSEMNVSTLELGDSALYLCASSYRRGSSYNEQFFGPGTRLTVL.

A word on this clone: This CDR3 is also generated by other DNA sequences in the sample. This chain links TRBV20-1 with TRBJ2-2, with D unclear. The germline V and J ends were trimmed by 0 bases and 5 bases, with 1 base remaining between them. Looked up from germline, CDR1 is DFQATT and CDR2 is SNEGSKA (reference sequence). CDR3 size: 11 residues. CDR3 nucleotides: TGCAGTGCTAGAGAGACCGGGGAGCTGTTTTTT. This gives the protein CSARETGELFF.

The CDR3 region has the DNA TGTGCCAGCAGTCCTACTAGCGGCAATGAGCAGTTCTTC. This codes for CASSPTSGNEQFF. The chain couples TRBV11-1 to TRBJ2-1, with TRBD2 matching over 8 bases. The length of the CDR3 is 13 residues. V lost 6 bases and J lost 6; bases outside the gene matches: 4. Looked up from germline, CDR1 is SGHAT and CDR2 is FQDESV (reference sequence).

In regard to this clone: Other DNA sequences from this sample encode an identical CDR3 as well. The chain has TRBV4-1 and TRBJ2-1; D is undetermined. The CDR3 is made up of 15 amino acids. The germline CDR1 and CDR2 sequences are MGHRA and YSYEKL. V gave up 1 base and J gave up 0 bases, with 7 bases separating them. The CDR3 sequence: CASSQAGSSYNEQFF. CDR3 bases: TGCGCCAGCAGCCAAGCGGGTAGCTCCTACAATGAGCAGTTCTTC.

V is TRBV27 and J is TRBJ2-7, with 7 bases that match TRBD2. From germline, CDR1 is MNHEY and CDR2 SMNVEV (reference sequence). V dropped 4 bases and J dropped 5; count of bases not matched to a gene: 11. The CDR3 totals 15 residues. Here the CDR3 reads CASSSRLAGRDEQYF. CDR3 coding DNA: TGTGCCAGCAGTTCCAGACTAGCCGGCCGGGACGAGCAGTACTTC.

The chain employs TRBV25-1 and TRBJ2-1; 7 nucleotides match TRBD2. This CDR3 contains 15 residues. Germline assignment: CDR1 MGHDK and CDR2 SYGVNS. J gave up 7 bases and V 5 bases, and 11 bases lay outside the gene matches. The CDR3 sequence is CASSRTGGSRNEQFF. For the CDR3, the DNA is TGTGCCAGCAGTCGTACGGGGGGATCAAGGAATGAGCAGTTCTTC.

The rearrangement links TRBV7-9 to TRBJ2-6; no reliable D call. The germline V gene has CDR1 SEHNR and CDR2 FQNEAQ (reference sequence). This CDR3 contains 15 residues. Trimming took 7 bases from V and 4 from J, leaving 14 bases between them. The CDR3 spells CASTMPVGGANVLTF. The CDR3 DNA is TGTGCCAGCACCATGCCTGTTGGAGGGGCCAACGTCCTGACTTTC.

The chain has TRBV7-9 and TRBJ2-5; no definite D call. Per germline, CDR1 SEHNR and CDR2 FQNEAQ (reference sequence). Trimming removed 5 bases from V and 7 bases from J, with 8 bases in between. The CDR3 is 11 residues long. The CDR3, as DNA: TGTGCCAGCAGCGACCCCGCGACCCAGTACTTC. Protein product: CASSDPATQYF.

V and J are TRBV20-1 and TRBJ2-1; D is unresolved. This CDR3 region has 11 residues. V lost 8 bases and J lost 7, with 12 bases in between. CDR1 and CDR2 (germline): DFQATT, SNEGSKA (reference sequence). The CDR3: CSNQPQNEQFF. Written as DNA, the CDR3 is TGCAGTAACCAGCCGCAGAATGAGCAGTTCTTC.

The chain links TRBV5-8 to TRBJ1-5; no firm D call. The CDR3 totals 14 residues. The germline V gene encodes CDR1 SGHTS and CDR2 YDEGEE. V dropped 4 bases and J dropped 0 bases, with 8 bases sitting between them. The chain's CDR3 is CASSPESSNQPQHF. CDR3 nucleotide sequence: TGTGCCAGCAGCCCCGAATCTAGCAATCAGCCCCAGCATTTT.

The chain uses TRBV14 and TRBJ2-1; maybe TRBD2 (5 bases). Deletions cut 5 bases from V and 6 bases from J, with 14 bases between. The CDR3 runs 14 residues. Germline-derived CDR1 and CDR2 are SGHDN and FVKESK. The chain's CDR3 is CASSFGLAINEQFF. CDR3 bases: TGTGCCAGCAGCTTCGGACTGGCTATCAATGAGCAGTTCTTC. The whole variable domain, filled in from reference TRBV14 and TRBJ2-1, reads EAGVTQFPSHSVIEKGQTVTLRCDPISGHDNLYWYRRVMGKEIKFLLHFVKESKQDESGMPNNRFLAERTGGTYSTLKVQPAELEDSGVYFCASSFGLAINEQFFGPGTRLTVL.

This clone was counted between two and nine times. V and J are TRBV9 and TRBJ2-3; D unclear. The length of the CDR3 is 16 residues. Between the trimmed V and J ends, which lost 4 bases and 0 bases, there was a span of 15 bases. Germline CDR1 reads SGDLS; CDR2 reads YYNGEE. CDR3: CASSPSRSTSTDTQYF. CDR3 nucleotide sequence: TGTGCCAGCAGCCCAAGTAGGTCAACTAGCACAGATACGCAGTATTTT. The full variable domain, completed using reference TRBV9 and TRBJ2-3, is DSGVTQTPKHLITATGQRVTLRCSPRSGDLSVYWYQQSLDQGLQFLIQYYNGEERAKGNILERFSAQQFPDLHSELNLSSLELGDSALYFCASSPSRSTSTDTQYFGPGTRLTVL.

The rearrangement uses TRBV5-1 and TRBJ2-1, with a possible D match to TRBD2 (7 bases). The CDR3 is 16 residues long. CDR1 and CDR2 (germline): SGHRS, YFSETQ. V lost 4 bases, J lost 0 bases, and 14 bases lay in between. The CDR3 DNA sequence: TGCGCCAGCAGCCCCGTGGGGGGGGCCTCCTACAATGAGCAGTTCTTC. Protein: CASSPVGGASYNEQFF.

The genes are TRBV6-5 and TRBJ1-2; D uncertain. CDR1 is MNHEY, CDR2 SVGAGI, per germline. Between the trimmed V and J ends, which lost 0 bases and 6 bases, there was a span of 17 bases. This CDR3 has 16 residues. CDR3 loop: CASSYSMGRSGDGYTF. In DNA form, the CDR3 reads TGTGCCAGCAGTTACTCGATGGGGAGATCTGGAGATGGCTACACCTTC.